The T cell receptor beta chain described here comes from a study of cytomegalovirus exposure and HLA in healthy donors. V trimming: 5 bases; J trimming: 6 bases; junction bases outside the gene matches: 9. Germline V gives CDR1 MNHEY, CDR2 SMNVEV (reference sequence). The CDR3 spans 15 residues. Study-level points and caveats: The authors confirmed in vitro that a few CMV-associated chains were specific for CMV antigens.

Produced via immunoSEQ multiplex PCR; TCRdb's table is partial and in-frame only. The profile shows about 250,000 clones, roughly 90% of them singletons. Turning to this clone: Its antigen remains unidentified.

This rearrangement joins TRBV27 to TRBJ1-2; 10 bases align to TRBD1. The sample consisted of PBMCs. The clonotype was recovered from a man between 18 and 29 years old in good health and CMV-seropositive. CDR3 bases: TGTGCCAGCAGTCCCGGGACAGGGGTTCTGAATGGCTACACCTTC. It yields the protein CASSPGTGVLNGYTF.